The 25 T cell receptor beta chains reported below all come from one sample, sequenced in a study of shared clonotypes between healthy human individuals. The data were produced by immunoSEQ multiplex PCR, yet TCRdb's version contains in-frame clones alone and is incomplete. The table lists under 2,000,000 clones, over 85% of them singletons. Naive CD8 populations comprised CD45RO-negative cells positively selected for CCR7, excluding terminally differentiated effector memory CD45RA+ cells. Material for sequencing was naive CD8+ T cells sorted from blood. The receptors were sampled from a man aged 18 to 29 in good health.

This chain links TRBV6-5 with TRBJ2-5; TRBD2 agrees at 7 bases. In germline, CDR1 is MNHEY, CDR2 SVGAGI. The CDR3 runs to 15 residues. The V gene end was trimmed by 5 bases and the J gene end by 4 bases; junction bases not matched to a gene: 10. The CDR3 DNA sequence: TGTGCCAGCAGTCGACGCCCGGGAGGCCGAGAGACCCAGTACTTC. Encoded protein: CASSRRPGGRETQYF.

V and J are TRBV18 and TRBJ1-1; TRBD1 is a possible D gene (5 bases). The CDR3 spans 14 residues. CDR1 is KGHSH and CDR2 is LQKENI in the germline V gene. Trimming shortened V by 3 bases and J by 0 bases, and 8 bases separated the two germline ends. The CDR3 spells CASSPGRLNTEAFF. DNA of the CDR3: TGTGCCAGCTCACCGGGACGTCTGAACACTGAAGCTTTCTTT.

This chain links TRBV7-9 with TRBJ2-1; 11 bases align to TRBD2. V shed 4 bases, J shed 7 bases, and the junction held 9 bases outside the gene matches. Germline V lookup: CDR1 SEHNR, CDR2 FQNEAQ (reference sequence). The CDR3 is made up of 16 amino acids. Here the CDR3 DNA reads TGTGCCAGCAGCTATACTAGCGGGAGAAGGGGAAATGAGCAGTTCTTC. Protein product: CASSYTSGRRGNEQFF.

The rearrangement uses TRBV11-1 and TRBJ1-1, with unresolved D. There are 12 residues in the CDR3. Per germline, CDR1 SGHAT and CDR2 FQDESV (reference sequence). Trimming took off 11 bases at V and 3 bases at J, with 13 bases between the two ends. For the CDR3, the DNA is TGTGCCTCCGCAGAGTCGGACACTGAAGCTTTCTTT. Translated: CASAESDTEAFF.

The chain carries TRBV6-6 and TRBJ2-3; D might be TRBD2 (5 bases). V dropped 0 bases and J dropped 6 bases, with 7 bases sitting between them. The CDR3 runs to 13 residues. In germline, CDR1 is MNHNY, CDR2 SVGAGI (reference sequence). In DNA form, the CDR3 reads TGTGCCAGCAGTTACTCGAGGGCGGATACGCAGTATTTT. The encoded protein is CASSYSRADTQYF.

The genes are TRBV9 and TRBJ2-3; 7 nucleotides align to TRBD2. CDR1 is SGDLS, CDR2 YYNGEE, per germline. Trimming removed 0 bases from V and 7 bases from J; junction bases left unmatched: 8. This CDR3 is built from 15 residues. CDR3 in amino acids: CASSVGAGDLNTQYF. The DNA of the CDR3 is TGTGCCAGCAGCGTAGGGGCGGGGGACTTAAATACGCAGTATTTT.

This clone has just one count. In the same sample, other DNA sequences code for this CDR3. The V and J genes are TRBV7-9 and TRBJ1-1; D may be TRBD1 (6 bases). CDR1 and CDR2 from the germline V gene are SEHNR and FQNEAQ (reference sequence). Trimming removed 1 base at V and 6 bases at J, with 6 bases between. The CDR3 runs 12 residues. The DNA for the CDR3 is TGTGCCAGCAGCTTAGGACAGGCTGAAGCTTTCTTT. It specifies CASSLGQAEAFF.

J is TRBJ1-1 and V is TRBV14; 8 bases fit TRBD1. The CDR3 consists of 15 residues. Trimming cost V 2 bases and J 3 bases; bases outside gene matches: 5. CDR1 SGHDN and CDR2 FVKESK come from the germline V gene. The chain's CDR3 is CASSQLQGADTEAFF. CDR3 sequence (DNA): TGTGCCAGCAGCCAACTCCAGGGGGCAGACACTGAAGCTTTCTTT.

Remarks on this clone: Other DNA sequences in this sample translate to the same CDR3. This rearrangement joins TRBV7-9 to TRBJ2-7; 13 nucleotides agree with TRBD2. Unmatched junction bases numbered 6, after V lost 6 bases and J lost 4 bases. The length of the CDR3 is 15 residues. Germline V gene lookup returns CDR1 SEHNR and CDR2 FQNEAQ (reference sequence). This CDR3 is CASSPTSGGVYEQYF. The CDR3 DNA sequence: TGTGCCAGCAGTCCAACTAGCGGGGGGGTTTACGAGCAGTACTTC.

The sample holds one count of this clone. The chain joins TRBV27 to TRBJ2-7; 8 bases fit TRBD2. CDR3 length equals 14 residues. Looked up from germline, CDR1 is MNHEY and CDR2 is SMNVEV (reference sequence). The V segment lost 6 bases and the J segment 5 bases; nucleotides outside the gene matches: 9. CDR3 in DNA: TGTGCCAGCAGATGGATTAGCGGGGCCGACGAGCAGTACTTC. Protein product: CASRWISGADEQYF.

V gene TRBV27 combines with J gene TRBJ1-2; TRBD1 aligns across 12 bases. This CDR3 region has 14 residues. Germline V CDR1 and CDR2: MNHEY, SMNVEV (reference sequence). Unmatched junction bases numbered 8, after V lost 6 bases and J lost 9 bases. For the CDR3, the DNA is TGTGCCAGCAGCCCGGGACAGGGGGCGGGGAGCTACACCTTC. Translated, it gives CASSPGQGAGSYTF.

The V call is TRBV4-3, the J call TRBJ2-3; D unresolved. Germline V CDR1 and CDR2: LGHNA, YSLEER. Trimming left V 3 bases short and J 4 bases short, with 8 bases between. The length of the CDR3 is 13 residues. In DNA form, the CDR3 reads TGCGCCAGCAGCCACCGAGTCCCAGATACGCAGTATTTT. This encodes CASSHRVPDTQYF.

The gene calls are TRBV10-2 and TRBJ2-7, with D unresolved. CDR1 is WSHSY, CDR2 SAAADI, per germline. The V end was cut by 8 bases, the J end by 0 bases, with 11 bases between. CDR3 length equals 13 residues. This chain's CDR3 is CASRVGSSYEQYF. The CDR3 region has the DNA TGCGCCAGCCGGGTCGGTAGCTCCTACGAGCAGTACTTC.

This rearrangement joins TRBV5-1 to TRBJ2-7; D not resolved. The CDR3 length is 13 residues. The V end lost 5 bases, the J end lost 2 bases, and 11 bases lay between the germline ends. Germline CDR1 SGHRS, CDR2 YFSETQ. CDR3 sequence (DNA): TGCGCCAGCAGATCTTCCTTGGCCTACGAGCAGTACTTC. Amino acids: CASRSSLAYEQYF.

The gene calls are TRBV15 and TRBJ1-4; D not resolved. The CDR3 runs 12 residues. Trimming left V 3 bases short and J 7 bases short, with 6 bases between. Germline V gene sequence: CDR1 LNHNV, CDR2 YYDKDF (reference sequence). DNA of the CDR3: TGTGCCACCAGCAGCCCGGGTGAAAAACTGTTTTTT. Protein: CATSSPGEKLFF.

The chain joins TRBV4-1 to TRBJ2-2; no clear D. V dropped 0 bases and J dropped 0 bases, with 11 bases sitting between them. Germline assignment: CDR1 MGHRA and CDR2 YSYEKL. The CDR3 loop spans 17 amino acids. The CDR3 reads CASSQESRVTNTGELFF. The DNA for the CDR3 is TGCGCCAGCAGCCAAGAGTCTAGGGTAACGAACACCGGGGAGCTGTTTTTT.

The V and J genes are TRBV11-2 and TRBJ2-1; 14 positions agree with TRBD2. This CDR3 has 15 residues. Germline V gives CDR1 SGHAT, CDR2 FQNNGV. Trimming cost V 5 bases and J 9 bases; bases outside gene matches: 6. CDR3 coding DNA: TGTGCCAGCAGCCCGCCGGGACTAGCGGGAGTTGAGCAGTTCTTC. It yields the protein CASSPPGLAGVEQFF. The whole variable domain, filled in from reference TRBV11-2 and TRBJ2-1, reads EAGVAQSPRYKIIEKRQSVAFWCNPISGHATLYWYQQILGQGPKLLIQFQNNGVVDDSQLPKDRFSAERLKGVDSTLKIQPAKLEDSAVYLCASSPPGLAGVEQFFGPGTRLTVL.

The V gene is TRBV7-9, the J gene TRBJ2-2; D gene ambiguous. CDR3 size: 17 residues. Trimming left V 1 base short and J 2 bases short, with 14 bases between. Germline V gene lookup returns CDR1 SEHNR and CDR2 FQNEAQ (reference sequence). DNA of the CDR3: TGTGCCAGCAGCTTAGAAGAGACCCCTCAAAACACCGGGGAGCTGTTTTTT. Amino acids: CASSLEETPQNTGELFF.

On this clone: This same CDR3 is encoded by further DNA sequences in the sample. This chain connects TRBV11-2 to TRBJ2-1; the D is unclear. The V end was cut by 5 bases, the J end by 4 bases, with 9 bases between. The CDR3 length is 13 residues. Germline assignment: CDR1 SGHAT and CDR2 FQNNGV. The CDR3 here is CASSLGPYNEQFF. The DNA of the CDR3 is TGTGCCAGCAGCCTCGGACCTTACAATGAGCAGTTCTTC.

The J gene is TRBJ1-1, the V gene TRBV25-1, with 8 bases that match TRBD1. J lost 7 bases, V lost 6 bases, and 10 bases had no gene match. Germline V gives CDR1 MGHDK, CDR2 SYGVNS. The CDR3 contains 14 residues. CDR3 region: CASSDIQGEDEAFF. Written as DNA, the CDR3 is TGTGCCAGCAGCGATATACAGGGGGAGGATGAAGCTTTCTTT. The variable domain in full, with the rest retrieved from reference TRBV25-1 and TRBJ1-1, is EADIYQTPRYLVIGTGKKITLECSQTMGHDKMYWYQQDPGMELHLIHYSYGVNSTEKGDLSSESTVSRIRTEHFPLTLESARPSHTSQYLCASSDIQGEDEAFFGQGTRLTVV.

The chain joins TRBV6-1 to TRBJ1-6; unclear D gene. There are 15 residues in the CDR3. V lost 1 base and J 5 bases, leaving 9 bases between the germline ends. Germline CDR1 reads MNHNS; CDR2 reads SASEGT. CDR3 DNA: TGTGCCAGCAGTGAAGGGGGTTTTGATAATTCACCCCTCCACTTT. Translating it yields CASSEGGFDNSPLHF.

This sequence joins TRBV28 and TRBJ2-7; 7 nucleotides align to TRBD2. CDR1 MDHEN and CDR2 SYDVKM come from the germline V gene. The V gene end was trimmed by 2 bases and the J gene end by 3 bases; junction bases not matched to a gene: 7. This CDR3 has 15 amino acids. This chain's CDR3 is CASSLGGEGFYEQYF. DNA of the CDR3: TGTGCCAGCAGTTTAGGAGGGGAGGGGTTCTACGAGCAGTACTTC.

As to this clone: This sample also contains other DNA sequences that code for the same CDR3. V is TRBV29-1 and J is TRBJ2-7; TRBD2 aligns across 12 bases. The V gene's germline CDR1 is SQVTM and CDR2 ANQGSEA. V dropped 3 bases and J dropped 0; count of bases not matched to a gene: 3. The length of the CDR3 is 15 residues. The chain's CDR3 is CSVEGLAGVSYEQYF. The CDR3 DNA is TGCAGCGTTGAGGGACTAGCGGGTGTCTCCTACGAGCAGTACTTC.

The chain combines TRBV27 with TRBJ1-2; 7 bases are shared with TRBD1. Germline-derived CDR1 and CDR2 are MNHEY and SMNVEV (reference sequence). V gave up 5 bases and J gave up 0 bases; unmatched junction bases: 9. The CDR3 has 16 amino acids. CDR3 region: CASSPWTGLANYGYTF. CDR3 DNA sequence: TGTGCCAGCAGTCCCTGGACAGGACTAGCTAACTATGGCTACACCTTC.

The chain employs TRBV5-1 and TRBJ1-1; 7 positions match TRBD1. In germline, CDR1 is SGHRS, CDR2 YFSETQ. The CDR3 spans 15 residues. The V segment lost 2 bases and the J segment 0 bases; nucleotides outside the gene matches: 4. The CDR3 protein is CASSFGQAMNTEAFF. The CDR3 coding sequence is TGCGCCAGCAGCTTCGGACAGGCCATGAACACTGAAGCTTTCTTT.